A selection of T cell receptor beta chains follows, all from one sample in a study of blood T cells in healthy people across ages. TCRdb reanalysed the 5' RACE reads using MiXCR and keeps one entry per CDR3 protein. The sample lists approximately 810,000 distinct CDR3 sequences, about 28% occurring once. Sequencing was done on a sample of blood. These receptor sequences come from a woman at least 80 years old in good health. The CDR3 runs from the conserved cysteine through the conserved F or W. A D gene is named only where the DNA matches it firmly. Expanded clones are given a class, and other clones once, few, many or no size at all.

.	TRBV3-1	TRBJ2-3	many	TGTGCCAGCAGCCATACGGGGCTAGCCACAGATACGCAGTATTTT	CASSHTGLATDTQYF
.	TRBV29-1	TRBJ2-5	.	TGCAGCGCCGAACCCAACTGGTTACAAGAGACCCAGTACTTC	CSAEPNWLQETQYF
TRBD2	TRBV20-1	TRBJ2-3	many	TGCAGTGCATGGACTAGCGGGGGTTCAGATACGCAGTATTTT	CSAWTSGGSDTQYF
.	TRBV19	TRBJ2-5	few	TGTGCCAGTAGCCTAGGGAAGGGACTTCAAGAGACCCAGTACTTC	CASSLGKGLQETQYF
.	TRBV18	TRBJ2-5	many	TGTGCCAGCTCAGCAGGGGTAGCAGAAGAGACCCAGTACTTC	CASSAGVAEETQYF
TRBD1	TRBV29-1	TRBJ2-1	many	TGCAGCGTACAGGGGGCGTTCTACAATGAGCAGTTCTTC	CSVQGAFYNEQFF
.	TRBV7-2	TRBJ2-1	many	TGTGCCAGCAGCTTAGGGTCTCGGGGGTTCTACAATGAGCAGTTCTTC	CASSLGSRGFYNEQFF
.	TRBV28	TRBJ1-5	once	TGTGCCAGCAGTTTTCGTGGGACGGCTATTTTCCCCCAGCATTTT	CASSFRGTAIFPQHF
.	TRBV7-2	TRBJ1-2	many	TGTGCCAGCAGTTTAACAGCCTATGGCTACACCTTC	CASSLTAYGYTF
TRBD2	TRBV6-5	TRBJ2-1	.	TGTGCCAGCAGGAACTTGCGGGGGGCCCGTCATGAGCAGTTCTTC	CASRNLRGARHEQFF
.	TRBV15	TRBJ2-7	many	TGTGCCACCAGCAGAGACGATTCAGGGACCTACGAGCAGTACTTC	CATSRDDSGTYEQYF
.	TRBV30	TRBJ1-6	.	TGTGCCTGGAGTGGGTCTCGCAGCGGGGATTCACCCCTCCACTTT	CAWSGSRSGDSPLHF
.	TRBV5-1	TRBJ2-7	many	TGCGCCAGCAGCGACAGAACCTACGAGCAGTACTTC	CASSDRTYEQYF
.	TRBV13	TRBJ2-1	.	TGTGCCAACAGCTTATTGGCTAGTAATGAGCAGTTCTTC	CANSLLASNEQFF
.	TRBV7-9	TRBJ2-7	many	TGCGCCAGCAGCTTGGGGGGGACAGGAGATTACGAGCAGTACTTC	CASSLGGTGDYEQYF
.	TRBV4-2	TRBJ2-3	.	TGTGCCAGCAGCTTGGCTTATTTCTCTAGCACAGATACGCAGTATTTT	CASSLAYFSSTDTQYF
.	TRBV11-2	TRBJ2-1	many	TGTGCCAGCAGCTTAGCGATTGCAGGGAGCTACAATGAGCAGTTCTTC	CASSLAIAGSYNEQFF
.	TRBV15	TRBJ2-7	many	TGTGCCACCAGCGGACCACAAAGTACCTACGAGCAGTACTTC	CATSGPQSTYEQYF
.	TRBV20-1	TRBJ1-5	.	TGCAGTGCTAGAGGGGGCGCCCTCTCGCCCCAGCATTTT	CSARGGALSPQHF
.	TRBV4-2	TRBJ1-1	.	TGTGCCAGCAGCCAAGATGCGGGATATGAAGCTTTCTTT	CASSQDAGYEAFF
.	TRBV11-2	TRBJ2-4	many	TGTGCCAGCAGCTTGAGGAAAGTAGCCAAAAACATTCAGTACTTC	CASSLRKVAKNIQYF
.	TRBV7-2	TRBJ2-5	many	TGTGCCAGCAGCTTTAACAGGGACCAAGAGACCCAGTACTTC	CASSFNRDQETQYF
.	TRBV20-1	TRBJ1-2	many	TGCAGTTGCACGAGGGACTCCGCCAACTATGGCTACACCTTC	CSCTRDSANYGYTF
TRBD1	TRBV7-2	TRBJ2-5	.	TGTGCCAGCAGCTTTTCAGGGGGCTGGGAGCAGTACTTC	CASSFSGGWEQYF
TRBD1	TRBV7-6	TRBJ2-7	.	TGTGCCTGCAGCCGACAGGGTATCGCCTACGAGCAGTACTTC	CACSRQGIAYEQYF
TRBD1	TRBV7-2	TRBJ2-1	many	TGTGCCAGCAGCTCGACGGGACAGTACAATGAGCAGTTCTTC	CASSSTGQYNEQFF
.	TRBV20-1	TRBJ2-1	many	TGCAGTGCTTGGCCCTCAGGGTTGGTCAATGAGCAGTTCTTC	CSAWPSGLVNEQFF
TRBD2	TRBV15	TRBJ2-4	few	TGTGCCACCAGCAGAGATCTCAGGCAGGGAGGGCACAGCATTCAGTACTTC	CATSRDLRQGGHSIQYF
.	TRBV29-1	TRBJ1-1	.	TGCAGCGTTGAAGAGGCCAGGGTAGCTTTCTTT	CSVEEARVAFF
.	TRBV18	TRBJ2-5	many	TGTGCCAGCTCACAAATGTCCGACAGCAAAGAGACCCAGTACTTC	CASSQMSDSKETQYF
.	TRBV6-2/TRBV6-3	TRBJ2-3	many	TGTGCCAGCAAAGGGCTAAGCCCTACAGATACGCAGTATTTT	CASKGLSPTDTQYF
TRBD2	TRBV7-8	TRBJ2-7	few	TGTGCCAGCAGCTTCGTTAGCGGGGTCTCCTACGAGCAGTACTTC	CASSFVSGVSYEQYF
.	TRBV7-9	TRBJ1-5	.	TGTGCCAGCAGCGTGGACGGGTCCCAGCCCCAGCATTTT	CASSVDGSQPQHF
TRBD1	TRBV20-1	TRBJ2-1	many	TGCAGTGCTAGAGATTACGACAGGGGTAAGCAGTTCTTC	CSARDYDRGKQFF
TRBD2	TRBV11-2	TRBJ2-7	few	TGTGCCAGCAGCTTAGGCGGGGGGGCCTGGGACAATGAGCAGTACTTC	CASSLGGGAWDNEQYF
.	TRBV10-3	TRBJ1-2	.	TGTGCCATCAGGGAGGACGTGAACTATGGCTACACCTTC	CAIREDVNYGYTF
TRBD2	TRBV4-2	TRBJ2-7	few	TGTGCCAGCAGCCCCCCACGGGCTAGCGGGGGGACTACCACGTACTTC	CASSPPRASGGTTTYF
.	TRBV7-9	TRBJ2-7	many	TGTGCCAGCAGCCTAAGTCTGGGGGCCGTCTCCTACGAGCAGTACTTC	CASSLSLGAVSYEQYF
.	TRBV27	TRBJ2-2	.	TGTGCCAGCAGTTTTAAAACGGTCGCCGGGGAGCTGTTTTTT	CASSFKTVAGELFF
TRBD1	TRBV10-3	TRBJ1-2	few	TGTGCCATCAGGGGACAGGGGTCAGTCTATGGCTACACCTTC	CAIRGQGSVYGYTF